The source of this TCR beta chain is a study of beta chain features in type 1 diabetes. Overall study context: The number of sorted cells examined across all samples was under 130,000,000.

Germline CDR1 is SGHDT and CDR2 is YYEEEE. The trim removed 0 bases at V and 8 bases at J, leaving 8 bases unmatched. The CDR3 extends over 16 amino acids. Study-wide results and limits: Patients' naive, central memory and Treg TCRB repertoires seemed closer to one another than those of healthy donors. Possibly, sequencing cDNA over-represented cells that had high TCR expression levels. Researchers report that Type 1 diabetes patients had moderately but significantly shorter TCRB CDR3s across all four CD4+ subsets.

Of note for this clone: Its antigen is not identified.

Every isolated RNA sample was fully reverse transcribed, so sequencing captured expressed TCRB transcripts. Clones were sequenced by immunoSEQ multiplex PCR, and TCRdb holds only the in-frame ones, with some missing. This sample carries about 340,000 clones, roughly 13% of them seen once, and the ten largest clones take around 0.016%. The origin of this receptor is a woman aged 18-35 years with type 1 diabetes. The sample consisted of naive CD4+ T cells from blood. The chain links TRBV5-6 to TRBJ2-1; TRBD2 aligns across 10 bases. Here the CDR3 reads CASSLAPSGSGYEQFF. CDR3 DNA: TGTGCCAGCAGCTTGGCCCCTAGCGGGAGCGGCTATGAGCAGTTCTTC.